This T cell receptor beta chain was observed in a study of T-cell memory formation after mild COVID-19. Broader study findings: CM and EM subsets held most contracting CD4+ clones; EMRA held CD8+ ones. Memory sampled before infection contained some responding clones, suggesting cross-reactive memory joined. Day 15 to 85 contracting clones showed balanced CD4/CD8; later expanders leaned CD4+.

5'RACE with constant-segment primers built TCRalpha and TCRbeta cDNA libraries with UMIs. MiXCR was run by TCRdb on the 5' RACE reads, yielding one entry per CDR3 protein. This table has 340,000 or so distinct CDR3 sequences, around 13% appearing once. V dropped 0 bases and J dropped 7; count of bases not matched to a gene: 4. Per the germline V gene, CDR1 is DFQATT and CDR2 is SNEGSKA (reference sequence). The CDR3 is 13 residues long. This clonotype was observed a few times. As yet, its antigen is unknown. The J gene is TRBJ1-2, the V gene TRBV20-1; TRBD1 matches at 8 bases. The clonotype originates from a man younger than 35 who had mild COVID-19 (a few samples of this study predate the infection). Cell type and time point are not known. Sequenced: PBMCs or a T cell subset sorted from them (not recorded which). The CDR3 sequence: CSARDRDRRGYTF. For the CDR3, the DNA is TGCAGTGCTAGAGATAGGGACAGGCGTGGCTACACCTTC.